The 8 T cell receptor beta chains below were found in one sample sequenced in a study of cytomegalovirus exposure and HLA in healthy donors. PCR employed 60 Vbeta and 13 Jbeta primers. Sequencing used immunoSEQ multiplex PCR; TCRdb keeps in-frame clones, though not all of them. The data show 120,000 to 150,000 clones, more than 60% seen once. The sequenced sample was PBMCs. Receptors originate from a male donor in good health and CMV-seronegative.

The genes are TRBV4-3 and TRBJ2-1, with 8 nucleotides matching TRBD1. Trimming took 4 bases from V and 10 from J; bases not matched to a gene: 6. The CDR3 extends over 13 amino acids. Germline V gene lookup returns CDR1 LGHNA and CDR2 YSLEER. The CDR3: CASSPSRGHEQFF. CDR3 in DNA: TGCGCCAGCAGCCCGTCCAGGGGGCACGAGCAGTTCTTC.

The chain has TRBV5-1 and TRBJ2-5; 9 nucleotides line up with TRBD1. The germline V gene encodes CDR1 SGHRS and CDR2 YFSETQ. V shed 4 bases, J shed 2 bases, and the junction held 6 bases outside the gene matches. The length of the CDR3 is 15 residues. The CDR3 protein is CASSDPGQGQETQYF. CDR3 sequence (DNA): TGCGCCAGCAGCGACCCGGGACAGGGACAAGAGACCCAGTACTTC.

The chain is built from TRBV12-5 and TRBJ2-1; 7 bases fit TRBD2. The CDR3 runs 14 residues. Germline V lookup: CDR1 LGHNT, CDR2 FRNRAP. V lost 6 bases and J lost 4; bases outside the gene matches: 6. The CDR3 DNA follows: TGTGCTAGTGGCGTCGGGGGGTCATACAATGAGCAGTTCTTC. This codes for CASGVGGSYNEQFF. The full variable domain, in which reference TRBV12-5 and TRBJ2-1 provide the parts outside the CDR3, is DARVTQTPRHKVTEMGQEVTMRCQPILGHNTVFWYRQTMMQGLELLAYFRNRAPLDDSGMPKDRFSAEMPDATLATLKIQPSEPRDSAVYFCASGVGGSYNEQFFGPGTRLTVL.

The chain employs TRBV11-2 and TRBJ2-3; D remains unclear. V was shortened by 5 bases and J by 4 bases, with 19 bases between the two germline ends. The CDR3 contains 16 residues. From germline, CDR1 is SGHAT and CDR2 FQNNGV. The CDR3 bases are TGTGCCAGCAGCCGCAATCCGGCCGGGTCCCCAGATACGCAGTATTTT. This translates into CASSRNPAGSPDTQYF. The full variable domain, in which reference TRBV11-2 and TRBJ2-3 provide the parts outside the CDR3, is EAGVAQSPRYKIIEKRQSVAFWCNPISGHATLYWYQQILGQGPKLLIQFQNNGVVDDSQLPKDRFSAERLKGVDSTLKIQPAKLEDSAVYLCASSRNPAGSPDTQYFGPGTRLTVL.

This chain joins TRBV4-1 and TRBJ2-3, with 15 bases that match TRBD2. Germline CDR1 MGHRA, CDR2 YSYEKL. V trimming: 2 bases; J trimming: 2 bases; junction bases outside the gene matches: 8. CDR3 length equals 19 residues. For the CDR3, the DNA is TGCGCCAGCAGCCAATCCCACGGACTAGCGGGAGGGCCCACAGATACGCAGTATTTT. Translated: CASSQSHGLAGGPTDTQYF.

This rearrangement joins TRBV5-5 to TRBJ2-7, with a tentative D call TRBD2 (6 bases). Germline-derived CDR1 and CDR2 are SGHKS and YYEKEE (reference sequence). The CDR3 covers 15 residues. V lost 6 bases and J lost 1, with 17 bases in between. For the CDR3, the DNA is TGTGCCAGCACCCTCGCGGAGGGGATTTCCTACGAGCAGTACTTC. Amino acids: CASTLAEGISYEQYF.

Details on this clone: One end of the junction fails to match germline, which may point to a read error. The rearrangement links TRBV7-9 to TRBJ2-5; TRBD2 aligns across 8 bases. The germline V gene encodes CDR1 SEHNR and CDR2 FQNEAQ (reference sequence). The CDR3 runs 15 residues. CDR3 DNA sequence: TGTTCCAGCAGCCCTCCCACAGCGGGAGAGGAGACCCAGTACTTC. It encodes CSSSPPTAGEETQYF.

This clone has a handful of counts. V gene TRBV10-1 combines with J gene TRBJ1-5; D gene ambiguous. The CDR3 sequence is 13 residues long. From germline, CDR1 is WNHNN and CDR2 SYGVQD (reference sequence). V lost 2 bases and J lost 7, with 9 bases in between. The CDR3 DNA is TGCGCCAGCAGTGAGAATCAACAACAGCCCCAGCATTTT. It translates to CASSENQQQPQHF.